This T cell receptor (beta chain) was profiled in a study of cytomegalovirus exposure and HLA in healthy donors. Germline CDR1 is SGHRS and CDR2 is YFSETQ. V was trimmed by 4 bases and J by 7 bases, leaving 11 bases between them. CDR3 length: 12 amino acids. Repertoires were generated with immunoSEQ multiplex PCR, while TCRdb's copy carries only in-frame clones and drops some. The sample contains 230,000 or so clones, about 90% of which appear only once. About this clone itself: The antigen is undetermined.

Study-level findings and limits: There were three CMV-associated chains whose specificity for CMV antigens was confirmed in vitro. Per published reports, the classifier diagnosed cytomegalovirus status with high specificity and sensitivity. TCR sequences were mostly rare, though some public TCRs occurred in many donors. Cytomegalovirus-associated status was assigned to 164 TCR beta chains.

The sample comprised PBMCs. The sequence was collected from a woman aged 18-35 years in good health and CMV-seronegative. The chain carries TRBV5-1 and TRBJ1-2; D is unclear. The CDR3 spells CASSAGGFGYTF. The CDR3 region has the DNA TGCGCCAGCAGCGCGGGTGGGTTTGGCTACACCTTC.